The clone carrying this TCR beta chain turned up a few times. The antigen is unknown. This sample stems from a study of metastatic and nonmetastatic thyroid tumors. The wider study: A comparison of repertoires was made across blood and tumor or nodule tissue from malignant and benign thyroid patients.

Thyroid surgery was performed in patients who had received no treatment beforehand. Original handling: A papillary thyroid cancer distant-metastasis classifier was built from CDR3 differences across clinicopathological groups. MiXCR was used by TCRdb to re-call the PCR reads. TCRdb, rather than the study authors, made the V and J calls. The sample carries some 55,000 clones, almost 30% recorded once. Germline V CDR1 and CDR2: MNHEY, SMNVEV (reference sequence). With 6 bases clipped from V and 3 bases from J, the junction kept 11 bases outside the gene matches. CDR3 length equals 16 residues. The study, taken as a whole, reports: Versus benign nodules, malignant thyroid tumors reportedly had significantly higher TCR beta diversity, in blood and tumor.

Sequencing was done on a sample of blood. J is TRBJ2-3 and V is TRBV27; 8 bases agree with TRBD2. This receptor was taken from a female donor with papillary thyroid cancer or a benign thyroid nodule (not recorded which). Some clones in this sample may be carry-over from other donors' samples. The CDR3 DNA is TGTGCCAGCAGACCGACGGAAGCGGGAGAGACAGATACGCAGTATTTT. Translated, it gives CASRPTEAGETDTQYF.